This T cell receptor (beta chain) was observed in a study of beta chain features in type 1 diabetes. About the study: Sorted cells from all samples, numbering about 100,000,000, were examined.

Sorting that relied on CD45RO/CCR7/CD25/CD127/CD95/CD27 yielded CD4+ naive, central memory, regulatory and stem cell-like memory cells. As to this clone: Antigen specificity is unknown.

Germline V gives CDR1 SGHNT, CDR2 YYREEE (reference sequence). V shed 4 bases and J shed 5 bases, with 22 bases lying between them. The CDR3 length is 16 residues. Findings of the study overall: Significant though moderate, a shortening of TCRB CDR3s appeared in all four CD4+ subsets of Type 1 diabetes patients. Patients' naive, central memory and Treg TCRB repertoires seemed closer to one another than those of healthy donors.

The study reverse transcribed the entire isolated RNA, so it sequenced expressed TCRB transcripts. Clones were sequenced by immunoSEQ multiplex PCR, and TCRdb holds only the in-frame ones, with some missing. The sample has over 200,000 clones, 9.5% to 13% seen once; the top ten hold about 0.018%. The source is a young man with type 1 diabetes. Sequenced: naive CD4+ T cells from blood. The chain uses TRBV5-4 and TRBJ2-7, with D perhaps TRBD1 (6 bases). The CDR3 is CASSVGTRFGDDEQYF. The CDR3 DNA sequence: TGTGCCAGCAGCGTCGGGACACGGTTTGGGGATGACGAGCAGTACTTC.